The rows below give T cell receptor beta chains drawn from one sample of a study of T cell repertoires and HLA-DP antigens. Here immunoSEQ multiplex PCR was the method, and the copy in TCRdb shows in-frame clones only, minus some. The sample lists about 89,000 clones, around nine tenths occurring once. No antigen is known for these receptors. The sequencing sample was made of CD4+ T cells from PBMCs. The origin of the receptors is a man over 45 in good health and CMV-seronegative. Both conserved end residues are part of each CDR3. Clone size is given for some rows only: seen once, a few or many times, or a class if the clone is expanded.

CAWSVRRQYEQYF | TRBJ2-7 | once | TRBV30
CASSLRGGQETQYF | TRBJ2-5 | NA | TRBV5-1
CAISEAGGGNEKLFF | TRBJ1-4 | NA | TRBV10-3
CASSQGTSRFTDTQYF | TRBJ2-3 | NA | TRBV14
CASSLNGGNSGANVLTF | TRBJ2-6 | NA | TRBV5-5
CASSGTTTGRAFF | TRBJ1-1 | NA | TRBV9
CSAGESPLHF | TRBJ1-6 | NA | TRBV20-1
CASSWGTGRYEQFF | TRBJ2-1 | NA | TRBV7-9
CASSVEPAGTANTEAFF | TRBJ1-1 | NA | TRBV9
CASSSSGTGELFF | TRBJ2-2 | NA | TRBV11-2
CATLGGGPRDTIYF | TRBJ1-3 | NA | TRBV7-6
CASRRDRGFKYF | TRBJ2-7 | once | TRBV6-1
CASSLPGSSYNEQFF | TRBJ2-1 | once | TRBV5-1
CASSNRERYEQYF | TRBJ2-7 | NA | TRBV13
CASSPGLAGGGIQYF | TRBJ2-4 | NA | TRBV7-2
CASSLPSTGKEGYTF | TRBJ1-2 | NA | TRBV7-9
CASSQGQGIRFNYGYTF | TRBJ1-2 | NA | TRBV28
CASSIPTMNTEAFF | TRBJ1-1 | NA | TRBV19
CASSLVSQETQYF | TRBJ2-5 | NA | TRBV7-2